This TCR beta chain stems from a study of shared clonotypes between healthy human individuals. Overall study context: Three plates each covered CD4 naive and memory; CD8 naive two, CD8 memory one. Findings and limits, study-wide: Compared with memory subsets, naive subsets generally had larger estimated richness. There were few donors, and this limited the genetic and exposure-history diversity represented.

Donors had no recently reported acute infections or vaccinations and were HIV-negative. The CDR3 totals 16 residues. Trimming removed 5 bases from V and 1 base from J; junction bases left unmatched: 3. Looked up from germline, CDR1 is SSHAT and CDR2 is FNYEAQ (reference sequence). Repertoires were generated with immunoSEQ multiplex PCR, while TCRdb's copy carries only in-frame clones and drops some. The sample lists roughly 700,000 clones, roughly 70% occurring once. As regards this clone: What it binds is unknown.

The source of this sequence is a woman under 40 in good health. Material: memory CD4+ T cells sorted from blood. Subset of the sample: CD45RA-negative fraction. The chain couples TRBV7-7 to TRBJ2-3; 13 positions match TRBD2. CDR3 region: CASSLGLAGGTDTQYF. In DNA, the CDR3 is TGTGCCAGCAGCCTTGGACTAGCGGGGGGCACAGATACGCAGTATTTT.